This T cell receptor (beta chain) emerged from a study of blood T cell repertoires in COVID-19. Study in general: Samples taken during acute and convalescent COVID-19 were collected in the United States, Italy and Spain. T cells, B-cell-depleted T cells, or PBMCs supplied cDNA or gDNA.

Per the original data handling: Quantification of nucleated cells was approximated via reference gene primer amplification. The table came from immunoSEQ multiplex PCR; TCRdb's copy has only in-frame clones and leaves some out. V and J calls and clone size follow that table, whereas D and trimming were derived from the DNA. The table lists over 15,000 clones, approximately 86% of them singletons, with less than 20% in the top ten. Germline loops: CDR1 SGDLS, CDR2 YYNGEE. The CDR3 spans 14 residues. Trimming took 3 bases from V and 7 from J, leaving 17 bases between them. The chain joins TRBV9 to TRBJ2-7; D might be TRBD2 (7 bases). The TCR comes from an older man with acute or convalescent COVID-19. The sequenced sample consisted of peripheral blood. DNA of the CDR3: TGTGCCAGCAGCGCCCTGGGGGGGCCGGAAGAGCAGTACTTC. As protein: CASSALGGPEEQYF.